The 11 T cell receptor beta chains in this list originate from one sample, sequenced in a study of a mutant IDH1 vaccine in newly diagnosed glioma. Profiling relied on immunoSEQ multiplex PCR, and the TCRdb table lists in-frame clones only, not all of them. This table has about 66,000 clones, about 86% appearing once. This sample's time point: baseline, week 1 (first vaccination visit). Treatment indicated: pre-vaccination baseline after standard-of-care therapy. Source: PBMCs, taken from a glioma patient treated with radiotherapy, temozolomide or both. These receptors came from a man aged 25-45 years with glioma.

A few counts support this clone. The CDR3: CASSLSRGSNYGYTF. CDR3 in DNA: TGTGCCAGCAGCTTGTCAAGGGGCAGTAACTATGGCTACACCTTC. This rearrangement joins TRBV5-4 to TRBJ1-2, with D maybe TRBD1 (5 bases). V was cut by 1 base and J by 1 base, with 11 bases left in between. The CDR3 is 15 residues long. Germline loops: CDR1 SGHNT, CDR2 YYREEE (reference sequence). Combining the CDR3 with reference TRBV5-4 and TRBJ1-2 gives the whole variable domain ETGVTQSPTHLIKTRGQQVTLRCSSQSGHNTVSWYQQALGQGPQFIFQYYREEENGRGNFPPRFSGLQFPNYSSELNVNALELDDSALYLCASSLSRGSNYGYTFGSGTRLTVV.

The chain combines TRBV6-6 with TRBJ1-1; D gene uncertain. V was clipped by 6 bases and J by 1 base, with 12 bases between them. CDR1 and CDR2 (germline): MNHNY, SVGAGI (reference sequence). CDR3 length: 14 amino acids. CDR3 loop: CASRTAAGNTEAFF. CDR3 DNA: TGTGCCAGCAGAACGGCCGCGGGGAACACTGAAGCTTTCTTT.

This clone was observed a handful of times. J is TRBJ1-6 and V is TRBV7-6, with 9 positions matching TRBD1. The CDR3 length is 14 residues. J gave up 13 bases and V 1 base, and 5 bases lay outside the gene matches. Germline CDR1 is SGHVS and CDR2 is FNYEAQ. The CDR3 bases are TGTGCCAGCAGCTTAGACAGGGGGCAAGGGCCCCTCCACTTT. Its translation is CASSLDRGQGPLHF.

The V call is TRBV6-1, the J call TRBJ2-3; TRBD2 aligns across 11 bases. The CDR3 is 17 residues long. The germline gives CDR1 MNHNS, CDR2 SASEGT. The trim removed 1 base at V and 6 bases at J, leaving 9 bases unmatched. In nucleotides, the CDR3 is TGTGCCAGCAGTGAAGGGGTAGCGGGGGGGCTGAGCGATACGCAGTATTTT. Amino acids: CASSEGVAGGLSDTQYF.

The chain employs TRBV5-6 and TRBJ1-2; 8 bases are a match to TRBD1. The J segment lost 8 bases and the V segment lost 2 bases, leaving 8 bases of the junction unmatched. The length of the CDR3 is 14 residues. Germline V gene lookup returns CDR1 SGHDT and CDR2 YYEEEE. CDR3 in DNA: TGTGCCAGCAGCTTCAGACAGGGGCCCTGGGGCTACACCTTC. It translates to CASSFRQGPWGYTF.

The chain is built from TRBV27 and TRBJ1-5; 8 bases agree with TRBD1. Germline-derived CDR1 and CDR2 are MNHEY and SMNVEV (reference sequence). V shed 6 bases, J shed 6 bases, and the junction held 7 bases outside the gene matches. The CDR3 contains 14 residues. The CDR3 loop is CASSLGQGFQPQHF. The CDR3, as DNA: TGTGCCAGCAGCTTAGGACAGGGCTTTCAGCCCCAGCATTTT.

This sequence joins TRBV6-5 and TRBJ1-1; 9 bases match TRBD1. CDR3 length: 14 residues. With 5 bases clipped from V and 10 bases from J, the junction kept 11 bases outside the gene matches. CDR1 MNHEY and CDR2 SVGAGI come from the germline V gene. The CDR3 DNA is TGTGCCAGCAGTCAAGACAGGGGGAATTATAGAGCTTTCTTT. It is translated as CASSQDRGNYRAFF.

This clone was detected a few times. CDR3 amino acids: CAWSLVPGVHEKLFF. In DNA form, the CDR3 reads TGTGCCTGGAGTTTAGTACCAGGAGTGCATGAAAAACTGTTTTTT. The J gene is TRBJ1-4, the V gene TRBV30; D gene uncertain. The V and J ends lost 2 bases and 6 bases respectively, with 16 bases between them. Germline V gene lookup returns CDR1 GTSNPN and CDR2 SVGIG (reference sequence). This CDR3 has 15 amino acids.

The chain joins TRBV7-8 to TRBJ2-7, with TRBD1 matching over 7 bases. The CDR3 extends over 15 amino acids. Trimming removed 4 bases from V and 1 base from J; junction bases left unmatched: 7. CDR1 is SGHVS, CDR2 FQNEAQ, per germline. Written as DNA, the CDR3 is TGTGCCAGCAGCTCTCCACAGGGGAAATCCTACGAGCAGTACTTC. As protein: CASSSPQGKSYEQYF.

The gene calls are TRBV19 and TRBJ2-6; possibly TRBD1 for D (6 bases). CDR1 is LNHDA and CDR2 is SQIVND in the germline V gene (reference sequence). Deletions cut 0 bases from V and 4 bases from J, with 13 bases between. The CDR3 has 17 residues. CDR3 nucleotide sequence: TGTGCCAGTAGTATAGATGGGGGCCTTTGGGGGGCCAACGTCCTGACTTTC. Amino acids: CASSIDGGLWGANVLTF. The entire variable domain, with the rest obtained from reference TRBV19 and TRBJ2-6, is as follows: DGGITQSPKYLFRKEGQNVTLSCEQNLNHDAMYWYRQDPGQGLRLIYYSQIVNDFQKGDIAEGYSVSREKKESFPLTVTSAQKNPTAFYLCASSIDGGLWGANVLTFGAGSRLTVL.

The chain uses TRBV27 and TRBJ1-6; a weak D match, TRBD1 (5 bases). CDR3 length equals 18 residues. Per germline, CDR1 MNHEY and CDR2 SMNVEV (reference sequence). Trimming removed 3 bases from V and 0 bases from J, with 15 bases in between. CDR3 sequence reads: CASSFRSGGYSYNSPLHF. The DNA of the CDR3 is TGTGCCAGCAGTTTTCGGTCGGGGGGTTACTCCTATAATTCACCCCTCCACTTT.